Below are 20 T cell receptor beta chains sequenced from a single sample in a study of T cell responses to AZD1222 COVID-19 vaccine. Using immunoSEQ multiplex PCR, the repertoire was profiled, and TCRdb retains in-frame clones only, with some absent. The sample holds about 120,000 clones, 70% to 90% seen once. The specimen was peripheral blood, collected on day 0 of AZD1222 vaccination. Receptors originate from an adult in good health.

The CDR3 DNA reads TGTGCCAGCAGTTACTCGCGGGGGGTTAGCACAGATACGCAGTATTTT. Residues: CASSYSRGVSTDTQYF. The chain carries TRBV6-5 and TRBJ2-3, with 8 nucleotides matching TRBD2. The V and J ends lost 0 bases and 0 bases, in that order; junction bases with no gene match: 2. In germline, CDR1 is MNHEY, CDR2 SVGAGI. The CDR3 sequence is 16 residues long.

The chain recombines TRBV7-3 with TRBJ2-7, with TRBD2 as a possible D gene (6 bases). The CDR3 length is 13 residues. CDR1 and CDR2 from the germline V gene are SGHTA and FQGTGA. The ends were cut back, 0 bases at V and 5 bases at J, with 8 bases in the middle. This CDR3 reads CASSLTGTHEQYF. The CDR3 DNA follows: TGTGCCAGCAGCTTAACGGGGACTCACGAGCAGTACTTC.

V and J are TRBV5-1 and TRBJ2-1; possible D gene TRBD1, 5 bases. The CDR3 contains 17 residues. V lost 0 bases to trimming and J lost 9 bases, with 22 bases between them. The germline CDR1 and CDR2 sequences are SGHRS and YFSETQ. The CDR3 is CASSLGAVRGVVGEQFF. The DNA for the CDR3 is TGCGCCAGCAGCTTGGGAGCAGTTAGGGGCGTCGTAGGTGAGCAGTTCTTC.

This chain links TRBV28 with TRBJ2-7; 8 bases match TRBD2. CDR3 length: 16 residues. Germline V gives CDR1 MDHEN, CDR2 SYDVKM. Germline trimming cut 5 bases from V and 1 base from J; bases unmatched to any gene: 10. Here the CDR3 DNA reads TGTGCCAGCAGTCCAGGCGGGAGGCCCGGATCCTACGAGCAGTACTTC. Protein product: CASSPGGRPGSYEQYF.

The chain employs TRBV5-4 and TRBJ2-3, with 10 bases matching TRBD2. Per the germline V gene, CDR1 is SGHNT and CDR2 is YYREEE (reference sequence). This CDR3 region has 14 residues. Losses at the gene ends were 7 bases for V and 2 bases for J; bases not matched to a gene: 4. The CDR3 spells CASSGTSATDTQYF. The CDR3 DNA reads TGTGCCAGCTCCGGGACTAGCGCCACAGATACGCAGTATTTT.

CDR3 sequence (DNA): TGTGCCAGCAGTTTATCGTGGGAAGGAAACTATGGCTACACCTTC. Translated, it gives CASSLSWEGNYGYTF. This chain uses TRBV27 with TRBJ1-2; no definite D call. From germline, CDR1 is MNHEY and CDR2 SMNVEV (reference sequence). CDR3 length: 15 residues. The V gene lost 0 bases and the J gene lost 2 bases, with 10 bases spanning the gap.

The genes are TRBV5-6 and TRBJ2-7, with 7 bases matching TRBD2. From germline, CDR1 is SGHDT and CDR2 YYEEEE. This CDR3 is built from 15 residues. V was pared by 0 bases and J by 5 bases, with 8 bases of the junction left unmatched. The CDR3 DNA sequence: TGTGCCAGCAGCTTGGCCGGGAGGAGCAGGAACGAGCAGTACTTC. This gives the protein CASSLAGRSRNEQYF.

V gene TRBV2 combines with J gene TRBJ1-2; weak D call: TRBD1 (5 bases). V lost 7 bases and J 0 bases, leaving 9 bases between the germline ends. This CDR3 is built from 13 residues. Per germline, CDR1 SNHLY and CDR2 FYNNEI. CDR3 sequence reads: CASTGTANYGYTF. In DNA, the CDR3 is TGTGCCAGCACCGGGACTGCTAACTATGGCTACACCTTC.

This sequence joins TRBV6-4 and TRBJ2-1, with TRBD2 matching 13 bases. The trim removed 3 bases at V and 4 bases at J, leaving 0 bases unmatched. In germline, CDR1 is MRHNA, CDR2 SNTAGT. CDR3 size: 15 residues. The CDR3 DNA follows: TGTGCCAGCAGTGAGGGACTAGCGGGATACAATGAGCAGTTCTTC. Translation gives CASSEGLAGYNEQFF.

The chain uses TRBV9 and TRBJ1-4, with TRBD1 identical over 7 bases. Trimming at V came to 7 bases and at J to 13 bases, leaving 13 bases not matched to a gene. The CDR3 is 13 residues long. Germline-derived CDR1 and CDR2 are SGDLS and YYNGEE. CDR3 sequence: CASPRGAGCALFF. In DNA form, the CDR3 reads TGTGCCAGCCCCAGGGGGGCAGGGTGCGCACTGTTTTTT.

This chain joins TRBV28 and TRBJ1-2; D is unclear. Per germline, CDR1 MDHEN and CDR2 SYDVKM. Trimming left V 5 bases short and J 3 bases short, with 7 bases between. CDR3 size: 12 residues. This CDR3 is CASSPSDYGYTF. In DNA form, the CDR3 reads TGTGCCAGCAGTCCTAGTGACTATGGCTACACCTTC.

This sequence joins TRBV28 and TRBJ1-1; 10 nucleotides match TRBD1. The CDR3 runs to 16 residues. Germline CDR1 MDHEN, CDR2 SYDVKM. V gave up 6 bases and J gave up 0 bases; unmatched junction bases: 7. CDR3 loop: CASSRDRGSLNTEAFF. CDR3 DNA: TGTGCCAGCAGCCGGGACAGGGGATCGCTGAACACTGAAGCTTTCTTT.

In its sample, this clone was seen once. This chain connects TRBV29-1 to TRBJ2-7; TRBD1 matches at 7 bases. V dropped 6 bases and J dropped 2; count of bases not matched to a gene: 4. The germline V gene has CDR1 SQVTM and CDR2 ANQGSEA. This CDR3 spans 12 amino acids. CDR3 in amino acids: CSVEGQTYEQYF. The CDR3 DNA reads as TGCAGCGTCGAGGGACAGACCTACGAGCAGTACTTC.

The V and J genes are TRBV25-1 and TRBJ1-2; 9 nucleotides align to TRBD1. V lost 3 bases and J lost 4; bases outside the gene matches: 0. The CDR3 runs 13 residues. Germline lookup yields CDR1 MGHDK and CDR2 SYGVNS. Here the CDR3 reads CASSEGQGYGYTF. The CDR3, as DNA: TGTGCCAGCAGTGAGGGACAGGGCTATGGCTACACCTTC.

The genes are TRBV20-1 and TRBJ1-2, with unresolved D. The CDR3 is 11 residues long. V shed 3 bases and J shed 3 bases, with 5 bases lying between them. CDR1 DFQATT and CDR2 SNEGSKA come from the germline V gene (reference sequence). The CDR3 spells CSARPYYGYTF. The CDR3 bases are TGCAGTGCTAGGCCCTACTATGGCTACACCTTC.

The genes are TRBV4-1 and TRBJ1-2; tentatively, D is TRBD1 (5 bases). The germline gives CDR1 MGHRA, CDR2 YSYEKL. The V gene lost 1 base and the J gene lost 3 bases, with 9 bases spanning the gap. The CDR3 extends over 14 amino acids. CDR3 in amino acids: CASSQGDFYYGYTF. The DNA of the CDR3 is TGCGCCAGCAGCCAAGGGGACTTTTACTATGGCTACACCTTC.

In DNA form, the CDR3 reads TGTGCCACCTTGCCGGGCCGTGACTATGGCTACACCTTC. It encodes CATLPGRDYGYTF. The genes are TRBV2 and TRBJ1-2; D uncertain. The V gene lost 10 bases and the J gene lost 3 bases, with 15 bases spanning the gap. The CDR3 is made up of 13 amino acids. CDR1 is SNHLY and CDR2 is FYNNEI in the germline V gene.

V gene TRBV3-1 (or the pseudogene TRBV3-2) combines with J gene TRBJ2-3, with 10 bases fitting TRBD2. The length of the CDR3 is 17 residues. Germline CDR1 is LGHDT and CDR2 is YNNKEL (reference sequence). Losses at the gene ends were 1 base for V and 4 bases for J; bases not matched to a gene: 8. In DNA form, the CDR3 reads TGTGCCAGCAGCCAAGCCGGACTAGCGGACCGGGCAGATACGCAGTATTTT. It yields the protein CASSQAGLADRADTQYF.

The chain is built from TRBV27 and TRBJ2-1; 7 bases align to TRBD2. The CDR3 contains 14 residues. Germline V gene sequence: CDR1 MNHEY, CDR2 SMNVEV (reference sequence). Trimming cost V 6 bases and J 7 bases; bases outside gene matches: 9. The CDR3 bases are TGTGCCAGCAGGCGGGGGTCTGTCAATAATGAGCAGTTCTTC. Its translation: CASRRGSVNNEQFF.

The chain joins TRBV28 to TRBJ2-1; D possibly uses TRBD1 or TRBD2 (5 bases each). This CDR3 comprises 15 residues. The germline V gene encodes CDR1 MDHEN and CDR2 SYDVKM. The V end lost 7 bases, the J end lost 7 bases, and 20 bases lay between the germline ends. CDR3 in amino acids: CASKKPGRSLNEQFF. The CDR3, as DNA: TGTGCCAGCAAAAAACCGGGACGGAGCTTGAATGAGCAGTTCTTC.